This T cell receptor (beta chain) was profiled in a study of T cell responses to AZD1222 COVID-19 vaccine. The study, taken as a whole, reports: Seropositive at baseline were only a handful of AZD1222 recipients. With dominance at 160-218 and 743-854, vaccine-associated CD4 TCRs spanned spike. Most donors were white British and more were female, and clonal diversity was possibly underestimated.

A note on this clone: What it recognizes is unknown.

The CDR3 length is 15 residues. Germline V gene sequence: CDR1 KGHSH, CDR2 LQKENI. Trimming removed 1 base from V and 5 bases from J, with 9 bases in between. Produced via immunoSEQ multiplex PCR; TCRdb's table is partial and in-frame only. The sample records over 130,000 clones, less than 95% being singletons. This receptor was taken from an adult in good health. The specimen comprised peripheral blood, sampled on day 0 of AZD1222 vaccination. The chain recombines TRBV18 with TRBJ1-6; D unresolved. CDR3 in DNA: TGTGCCAGCTCACCACTCAGGCGGGATAATTCACCCCTCCACTTT. As protein: CASSPLRRDNSPLHF.